The rows below give T cell receptor beta chains drawn from one sample of a study of monozygotic twins with cystic fibrosis. Sequencing used immunoSEQ multiplex PCR; TCRdb keeps in-frame clones, though not all of them. The sample lists 14,000 or so clones, 80% to 95% occurring once. The specimen sequenced was blood. These receptors all stem from a girl aged 2 to 9 with cystic fibrosis. CDR3s include the opening cysteine and the closing phenylalanine or tryptophan. The D gene is left open where the match is weak. Not every row has a clone size; where given, it reads once, few, many or a size class.

v_call	cdr3_length	clone_size	d_call	j_call	cdr3_nt	cdr3_aa
TRBV28	16	-	TRBD2	TRBJ2-2	TGTGCCAGCAGTCTCCTAGCGGGAATGAACACCGGGGAGCTGTTTTTT	CASSLLAGMNTGELFF
TRBV5-4	16	-	-	TRBJ2-2	TGTGCCAGCAGCTTGGCTAGCAGGTGGAACACCGGGGAGCTGTTTTTT	CASSLASRWNTGELFF
TRBV7-8	14	-	-	TRBJ2-7	TGTGCCAGCAGCATTGGGACCTTTGCCTACGAGCAGTACTTC	CASSIGTFAYEQYF
TRBV19	14	-	TRBD1	TRBJ2-2	TGTGCCAGTAGTAGGAACAGGGGGGCCGGGGAGCTGTTTTTT	CASSRNRGAGELFF
TRBV21-1	15	-	-	TRBJ2-1	TGTGCCAGCAGCAAAGCCCGGGCGGCAAGCGATGAGCAGTTCTTC	CASSKARAASDEQFF
TRBV13	21	-	-	TRBJ2-3	TGTGCCAGCAGCTCCCACGATGGGGGTACCGGGACTTCAGTGGAGACAGATACGCAGTATTTT	CASSSHDGGTGTSVETDTQYF
TRBV2	15	-	-	TRBJ2-4	TGTGCCAGCACCACAGGAACCCTTGCCAAAAACATTCAGTACTTC	CASTTGTLAKNIQYF
TRBV5-6	15	-	TRBD1	TRBJ1-4	TGTGCCAGCAGCCTTACCGGGACAGGGGTCGAAAAACTGTTTTTT	CASSLTGTGVEKLFF
TRBV23-1	12	-	-	TRBJ2-7	TGCGCCAGCAGTCAAACCCCCCACGAGCAGTACTTC	CASSQTPHEQYF
TRBV6-1	15	-	-	TRBJ1-5	TGTGCCAGCAGTGAAATGGTGTATAGCAATCAGCCCCAGCATTTT	CASSEMVYSNQPQHF
TRBV5-8	14	-	TRBD1	TRBJ1-4	TGTGCCAGCAGCCCTACAGGGGGCCATGAAAAACTGTTTTTT	CASSPTGGHEKLFF
TRBV5-1	16	-	TRBD2	TRBJ2-3	TGCGCCAGCAGCTTCTATAGCGGGAGCAGCACAGATACGCAGTATTTT	CASSFYSGSSTDTQYF
TRBV5-1	16	-	-	TRBJ1-4	TGCGCCAGCAGCTTGGGGCCGACAGCAACTAATGAAAAACTGTTTTTT	CASSLGPTATNEKLFF
TRBV6-5	14	-	-	TRBJ2-1	TGTGCCAGCAGTTACCTCGGGGCCGGTAATGAGCAGTTCTTC	CASSYLGAGNEQFF
TRBV30	15	-	TRBD2	TRBJ2-7	TGTGCCTGGAGTGTGGGACTAGCGGTACCCTACGAGCAGTACTTC	CAWSVGLAVPYEQYF
TRBV2	16	once	-	TRBJ2-1	TGTGCCAGCAGTGAAGAACGTCCGGCGTACTACAATGAGCAGTTCTTC	CASSEERPAYYNEQFF
TRBV5-1	13	few	TRBD1	TRBJ1-2	TGCGCCAGCAGAAAGGACAGGGCTTATGGCTACACCTTC	CASRKDRAYGYTF
TRBV19	17	few	TRBD2	TRBJ2-1	TGTGCCAGTAGTATTGACCCCCTAGCGGGAGGCTCCAATGAGCAGTTCTTC	CASSIDPLAGGSNEQFF
TRBV2	15	-	TRBD2	TRBJ2-1	TGTGCCAGCAGTGAAGTAGCGGGAGGCTACAATGAGCAGTTCTTC	CASSEVAGGYNEQFF
TRBV4-1	14	-	-	TRBJ1-2	TGCGCCAGCAGCCAAGAGGCAAGTACCTATGGCTACACCTTC	CASSQEASTYGYTF
TRBV30	11	-	-	TRBJ2-7	TGTGCCTGGAGTGAGGCCCACCAGCAGTACTTC	CAWSEAHQQYF
TRBV15	17	once	-	TRBJ2-3	TGTGCCACCAGCAGAGATCGGGTACAAGCCGGCACAGATACGCAGTATTTT	CATSRDRVQAGTDTQYF
TRBV5-4	14	-	-	TRBJ1-3	TGTGCCAGCAGCTTGGGGCCATCCGGAAACACCATATATTTT	CASSLGPSGNTIYF
TRBV9	14	-	-	TRBJ2-7	TGTGCCAGCAGCGGTAGCGGGACAGCTTACGAGCAGTACTTC	CASSGSGTAYEQYF
TRBV7-8	14	-	-	TRBJ2-7	TGTGCCAGCAGCTTACGACAGCCAGCCTACGAGCAGTACTTC	CASSLRQPAYEQYF
TRBV5-6	15	-	TRBD2	TRBJ2-1	TGTGCCAGCAGCTCGACTAGCGGGAGGGCCGGTGAGCAGTTCTTC	CASSSTSGRAGEQFF
TRBV29-1	15	-	TRBD2	TRBJ2-5	TGCAGCGTTGAAGCGACTAGCGGGCGCGCAGAGACCCAGTACTTC	CSVEATSGRAETQYF
TRBV7-2	15	-	-	TRBJ2-5	TGTGCCAGCAGCACTGGACAGATAGGACAAGAGACCCAGTACTTC	CASSTGQIGQETQYF
TRBV14	13	-	-	TRBJ2-2	TGTGCCACCACCAGGGTTAACACCGGGGAGCTGTTTTTT	CATTRVNTGELFF
TRBV7-2	15	-	TRBD2	TRBJ2-7	TGTGCCAGCAGCTTCCCACTAGCGGGAGATAACGAGCAGTACTTC	CASSFPLAGDNEQYF
TRBV5-1	15	-	-	TRBJ1-1	TGCGCCAGCAGCTTGGGGGGGGCGCGAAACACTGAAGCTTTCTTT	CASSLGGARNTEAFF